This entry describes one T cell receptor (beta chain). The antigen is undetermined. Germline V gives CDR1 MNHNS, CDR2 SASEGT. V lost 1 base, J lost 1 base, and 13 bases lay in between. The CDR3 length is 16 residues. The data belong to a study of radiotherapy plus CTLA-4 blockade in lung cancer. At the level of the study: Patients showed objective responses in 15% to 20% of cases and disease control in approximately 28%.

Using immunoSEQ multiplex PCR, the repertoire was profiled, and TCRdb retains in-frame clones only, with some absent. The sample carries over 80,000 clones, under 85% recorded once. Study-wide points: Once radiotherapy plus ipilimumab had been given, TCR clones derived from tumor expanded in blood. Response was reportedly best predicted by early blood T cell clone dynamics, with interferon-beta.

Chemo-refractory metastatic non-small-cell lung cancer patients received focal radiation with ipilimumab CTLA-4 blockade. This chain connects TRBV6-1 to TRBJ1-2; D gene unclear. The clonotype comes from a human donor with non-small cell lung cancer who had stable disease on radiotherapy plus ipilimumab. Specimen: peripheral blood, collected from a patient treated with radiotherapy plus ipilimumab. The chain's CDR3 is CASSEESRVSNYGYTF. DNA of the CDR3: TGTGCCAGCAGTGAAGAAAGCAGAGTGAGTAACTATGGCTACACCTTC.